The present T cell receptor beta chain was sequenced within a study of T cells in localized non-small cell lung cancer. Study-level results: Uninvolved adjacent lung showed peak T cell clonality, exceeding tumor. Median approximately 50 top-100 tumor clones were shared with paired adjacent lung.

In regard to this clone: What it binds is unknown.

Assay: immunoSEQ multiplex PCR; the TCRdb copy retains only in-frame clones and omits some. The repertoire holds tens of thousands of clones, with roughly 80% as singletons. V was clipped by 6 bases and J by 9 bases; unmatched bases: 5. The CDR3 totals 13 residues. Germline CDR1 reads SGHTA; CDR2 reads FQGNSA. The TCR was taken from a male donor at least 60 years old with stage III squamous cell lung carcinoma. The chain combines TRBV7-2 with TRBJ1-6; TRBD1 matches 7 bases. Sequenced material: peripheral blood, taken before any cancer treatment. The CDR3 DNA reads TGTGCCAGCAGGATCAGGGGGAGTTCACCCCTCCACTTT. Translated, it gives CASRIRGSSPLHF.